Following are 30 T cell receptor beta chains from one sample sequenced in a study of blood T cell repertoires in COVID-19. Assay: immunoSEQ multiplex PCR; the TCRdb copy retains only in-frame clones and omits some. Seen here are a few hundred thousand clones, 80% observed once, and the top ten hold approximately 4.3%. Material for sequencing was PBMCs or T cells enriched from blood (not recorded which). The receptors stem from a young man with acute COVID-19.

CDR3 sequence reads: CASSLVGAGAFF. The CDR3 DNA reads as TGTGCCAGCAGCTTGGTAGGGGCTGGGGCTTTCTTT. The chain carries TRBV5-6 and TRBJ1-1, with D maybe TRBD1 (5 bases). This CDR3 region has 12 residues. V lost 0 bases and J 11 bases, leaving 11 bases between the germline ends. Germline V gene sequence: CDR1 SGHDT, CDR2 YYEEEE. Drawing the rest from reference TRBV5-6 and TRBJ1-1, the complete variable domain is DAGVTQSPTHLIKTRGQQVTLRCSPKSGHDTVSWYQQALGQGPQFIFQYYEEEERQRGNFPDRFSGHQFPNYSSELNVNALLLGDSALYLCASSLVGAGAFFGQGTRLTVV.

The V call is TRBV9, the J call TRBJ2-2, with TRBD1 as a possible D gene (6 bases). The V gene's germline CDR1 is SGDLS and CDR2 YYNGEE. This CDR3 is 15 amino acids long. Between the trimmed V and J ends, which lost 0 bases and 0 bases, there was a span of 6 bases. The CDR3 loop reads CASSVGTANTGELFF. For the CDR3, the DNA is TGTGCCAGCAGCGTAGGGACAGCGAACACCGGGGAGCTGTTTTTT.

The chain is built from TRBV7-9 and TRBJ1-6; no definite D call. This CDR3 contains 14 residues. V was shortened by 2 bases and J by 5 bases, with 7 bases between the two germline ends. Germline V gene data show CDR1 as SEHNR and CDR2 as FQNEAQ (reference sequence). CDR3 sequence: CASSLQLDNSPLHF. CDR3 nucleotide sequence: TGTGCCAGCAGCTTACAGTTGGATAATTCACCCCTCCACTTT.

The chain is built from TRBV29-1 and TRBJ2-7, with 8 bases lining up with TRBD1. The CDR3 is 12 amino acids. From germline, CDR1 is SQVTM and CDR2 ANQGSEA. Unmatched junction bases numbered 9, after V lost 8 bases and J lost 6 bases. The CDR3 DNA sequence: TGCAGCATGCGGACAGGGTATTCCGAGCAGTACTTC. As protein: CSMRTGYSEQYF.

The V and J genes are TRBV10-1 and TRBJ2-3; 7 bases fit TRBD2. The CDR3 loop spans 15 amino acids. Germline V gives CDR1 WNHNN, CDR2 SYGVQD (reference sequence). V dropped 0 bases and J dropped 5; count of bases not matched to a gene: 5. CDR3 DNA sequence: TGCGCCAGCAGTGAGTCGAGCGGGGCCGGAGATACGCAGTATTTT. Amino acid sequence: CASSESSGAGDTQYF.

V gene TRBV20-1 combines with J gene TRBJ2-3, with 11 bases fitting TRBD2. CDR1 DFQATT and CDR2 SNEGSKA come from the germline V gene (reference sequence). V lost 3 bases, J lost 2 bases, and 10 bases stayed unmatched. The CDR3 covers 17 residues. The CDR3 sequence is CSASLTSSGGSTDTQYF. CDR3 nucleotides: TGCAGTGCTAGTTTAACTTCTAGCGGGGGGTCCACAGATACGCAGTATTTT.

This clone was detected only a few times. The chain uses TRBV5-4 and TRBJ2-3; 7 bases fit TRBD2. The ends lost 4 bases at V and 8 bases at J; junction bases unmatched: 7. CDR3 size: 13 residues. Germline V lookup: CDR1 SGHNT, CDR2 YYREEE (reference sequence). CDR3 amino acids: CASSRPSGGTQYF. For the CDR3, the DNA is TGTGCCAGCAGCCGCCCCTCGGGAGGTACGCAGTATTTT.

This clone was recorded once. J is TRBJ2-1 and V is TRBV7-9, with 8 bases that match TRBD2. J gave up 0 bases and V 1 base, and 8 bases lay outside the gene matches. The germline V gene encodes CDR1 SEHNR and CDR2 FQNEAQ (reference sequence). The CDR3 covers 18 residues. The CDR3 nucleotides read TGTGCCAGCAGCTTAGAGGTTAGCGGGGCCTCCTCCTACAATGAGCAGTTCTTC. Residues: CASSLEVSGASSYNEQFF.

The chain couples TRBV27 to TRBJ2-7; 9 bases agree with TRBD1. Per germline, CDR1 MNHEY and CDR2 SMNVEV (reference sequence). V lost 7 bases, J lost 5 bases, and 12 bases stayed unmatched. The CDR3 spans 15 residues. CDR3 nucleotide sequence: TGTGCCAGCAATAGACCGGGACAGGGACCCCACGAGCAGTACTTC. Translated: CASNRPGQGPHEQYF.

Of note for this clone: The CDR3 carries no conserved terminal phenylalanine or tryptophan, so it likely arises from a read error. Because the CDR3's place on the DNA is in doubt, the DNA is left out and the CDR3 is given as listed by TCRdb. The V gene is TRBV7-9, the J gene TRBJ1-2. In germline, CDR1 is SEHNR, CDR2 FQNEAQ (reference sequence). The CDR3 contains 9 residues when both ends are counted. The CDR3: CASSFGGNY.

This rearrangement joins TRBV7-9 to TRBJ2-2; no clear D. V lost 5 bases and J 3 bases, leaving 4 bases between the germline ends. This CDR3 is built from 12 residues. The germline CDR1 and CDR2 sequences are SEHNR and FQNEAQ (reference sequence). The CDR3 sequence is CASSRDTGELFF. CDR3 DNA sequence: TGTGCCAGCAGCCGGGACACCGGGGAGCTGTTTTTT. Filled out from reference TRBV7-9 and TRBJ2-2, the complete variable domain reads DTGVSQNPRHKITKRGQNVTFRCDPISEHNRLYWYRQTLGQGPEFLTYFQNEAQLEKSRLLSDRFSAERPKGSFSTLEIQRTEQGDSAMYLCASSRDTGELFFGEGSRLTVL.

The chain is built from TRBV7-6 and TRBJ2-7; D perhaps matches TRBD1 (6 bases). The CDR3 covers 15 residues. The germline V and J ends were trimmed by 3 bases and 2 bases, with 14 bases remaining between them. Per the germline V gene, CDR1 is SGHVS and CDR2 is FNYEAQ. CDR3 coding DNA: TGTGCCAGCAGCTTGGAACAGGGTCCTGCCTACGAGCAGTACTTC. Translated: CASSLEQGPAYEQYF.

This clone was picked up one time. The chain employs TRBV3-1 (or the pseudogene TRBV3-2) and TRBJ1-2; D is ambiguous. The CDR3 spans 16 residues. The germline V gene encodes CDR1 LGHDT and CDR2 YNNKEL (reference sequence). The V end lost 0 bases, the J end lost 8 bases, and 19 bases lay between the germline ends. This CDR3 reads CASSQEGRSVARGYTF. DNA of the CDR3: TGTGCCAGCAGCCAAGAGGGCAGGTCGGTCGCGCGAGGCTACACCTTC.

The gene calls are TRBV30 and TRBJ1-6; a weak D match, TRBD1 (5 bases). Trimming shortened V by 4 bases and J by 0 bases, and 7 bases separated the two germline ends. The length of the CDR3 is 14 residues. Germline CDR1 is GTSNPN and CDR2 is SVGIG (reference sequence). The CDR3 region has the DNA TGTGCCTGGATTCAGGGCTCCTATAATTCACCCCTCCACTTT. It encodes CAWIQGSYNSPLHF. Using reference TRBV30 and TRBJ1-6 for the parts outside the CDR3, the full variable domain is SQTIHQWPATLVQPVGSPLSLECTVEGTSNPNLYWYRQAAGRGLQLLFYSVGIGQISSEVPQNLSASRPQDRQFILSSKKLLLSDSGFYLCAWIQGSYNSPLHFGNGTRLTVT.

The chain joins TRBV9 to TRBJ1-6, with no clear D. This CDR3 contains 15 residues. Per germline, CDR1 SGDLS and CDR2 YYNGEE. Deletions cut 0 bases from V and 7 bases from J, with 11 bases between. In DNA form, the CDR3 reads TGTGCCAGCAGCGTAGGCGGGATCAAAAATTCACCCCTCCACTTT. It translates to CASSVGGIKNSPLHF.

V gene TRBV9 combines with J gene TRBJ2-7; 9 nucleotides agree with TRBD1. The CDR3 consists of 14 residues. V lost 0 bases and J lost 5; bases outside the gene matches: 3. Per germline, CDR1 SGDLS and CDR2 YYNGEE. The CDR3 region is CASSVGDRVHEQYF. The DNA of the CDR3 is TGTGCCAGCAGCGTAGGGGACAGGGTCCACGAGCAGTACTTC.

This chain connects TRBV4-1 to TRBJ2-7, with D hard to call. The CDR3 totals 14 residues. V was trimmed by 5 bases and J by 1 base, leaving 12 bases between them. Germline V lookup: CDR1 MGHRA, CDR2 YSYEKL. CDR3 region: CASSARSGSYEQYF. The CDR3 DNA is TGCGCCAGCAGCGCCAGGTCCGGATCCTACGAGCAGTACTTC.

V gene TRBV10-2 combines with J gene TRBJ2-7, with TRBD2 matching over 8 bases. Germline V gives CDR1 WSHSY, CDR2 SAAADI. V was pared by 4 bases and J by 7 bases, with 3 bases of the junction left unmatched. The CDR3 length is 12 residues. In DNA form, the CDR3 reads TGCGCCAGCAGTGCGGGAGGGAAGGAGCAGTACTTC. It is translated as CASSAGGKEQYF.

The DNA for the CDR3 is TGTGCCAGCAGCTTAGGTTCCCAGGGCGGGGGCGAGCAGTTCTTC. This gives the protein CASSLGSQGGGEQFF. The rearrangement joins TRBV7-9 to TRBJ2-1; a possible D gene is TRBD2 (7 bases). CDR1 is SEHNR and CDR2 is FQNEAQ in the germline V gene (reference sequence). The V end lost 1 base, the J end lost 10 bases, and 17 bases lay between the germline ends. The CDR3 runs to 15 residues.

This clone has only a few counts. The V and J genes are TRBV4-1 and TRBJ2-4; no firm D call. The CDR3 totals 13 residues. Germline V CDR1 and CDR2: MGHRA, YSYEKL. V lost 6 bases and J 4 bases, leaving 10 bases between the germline ends. The CDR3 bases are TGCGCCAGCAGTGCCGAGATGAAAAACATTCAGTACTTC. It encodes CASSAEMKNIQYF.

The chain couples TRBV19 to TRBJ2-1; D is possibly TRBD1 (8 bases). V was cut by 1 base and J by 6 bases, with 16 bases left in between. CDR1 is LNHDA, CDR2 SQIVND, per germline (reference sequence). CDR3 size: 16 residues. The CDR3 DNA follows: TGTGCCAGTAGTATAGGAGGACAGGGAGGGGTCAATGAGCAGTTCTTC. It codes for CASSIGGQGGVNEQFF. Looking up the rest from reference TRBV19 and TRBJ2-1 gives the full variable domain: DGGITQSPKYLFRKEGQNVTLSCEQNLNHDAMYWYRQDPGQGLRLIYYSQIVNDFQKGDIAEGYSVSREKKESFPLTVTSAQKNPTAFYLCASSIGGQGGVNEQFFGPGTRLTVL.

This clone was picked up a small number of times. The gene calls are TRBV7-3 and TRBJ1-1; D is unclear. The germline V gene has CDR1 SGHTA and CDR2 FQGTGA. The CDR3 has 13 amino acids. V lost 5 bases and J 2 bases, leaving 9 bases between the germline ends. This CDR3 is CASSPRSNTEAFF. CDR3 in DNA: TGTGCCAGCAGCCCGAGATCCAACACTGAAGCTTTCTTT. Together with reference TRBV7-3 and TRBJ1-1, the CDR3 gives the full variable domain: GAGVSQTPSNKVTEKGKYVELRCDPISGHTALYWYRQSLGQGPEFLIYFQGTGAADDSGLPNDRFFAVRPEGSVSTLKIQRTERGDSAVYLCASSPRSNTEAFFGQGTRLTVV.

This chain links TRBV19 with TRBJ1-1; no clear D gene. The CDR3 is 11 residues long. The V and J ends lost 7 bases and 10 bases respectively, with 13 bases between them. Germline V CDR1 and CDR2: LNHDA, SQIVND (reference sequence). CDR3 nucleotides: TGTGCCAGTAATAAGGGTCGGGGAGCTTTCTTT. As protein: CASNKGRGAFF. Combining the CDR3 with reference TRBV19 and TRBJ1-1 gives the whole variable domain DGGITQSPKYLFRKEGQNVTLSCEQNLNHDAMYWYRQDPGQGLRLIYYSQIVNDFQKGDIAEGYSVSREKKESFPLTVTSAQKNPTAFYLCASNKGRGAFFGQGTRLTVV.

In DNA form, the CDR3 reads TGTGCCAGTAGTGCCAAGGGACAGGGGTATTATCAGCCCCAGCATTTT. It yields the protein CASSAKGQGYYQPQHF. The chain is built from TRBV19 and TRBJ1-5; the match to TRBD1 covers 10 bases. The V gene end was trimmed by 5 bases and the J gene end by 5 bases; junction bases not matched to a gene: 9. CDR3 length equals 16 residues. Per germline, CDR1 LNHDA and CDR2 SQIVND (reference sequence).

This clone was found a few times. The chain couples TRBV10-2 to TRBJ2-7; 7 positions agree with TRBD2. The CDR3 is 13 residues long. Trimming at V came to 4 bases and at J to 5 bases, leaving 5 bases not matched to a gene. Per the germline V gene, CDR1 is WSHSY and CDR2 is SAAADI. The CDR3 DNA sequence: TGCGCCAGCAGTGCCACGGGGGGAAACGAGCAGTACTTC. Translation: CASSATGGNEQYF.

The rearrangement links TRBV2 to TRBJ2-7, with D perhaps matching TRBD2 (5 bases). The CDR3 extends over 13 amino acids. Germline V gene lookup returns CDR1 SNHLY and CDR2 FYNNEI. V lost 8 bases and J 3 bases, leaving 14 bases between the germline ends. The CDR3 region is CASRTGVVYEQYF. The CDR3 region has the DNA TGTGCCAGCCGAACCGGGGTGGTCTACGAGCAGTACTTC.

The count of this clone is one. The gene calls are TRBV24-1 and TRBJ1-2; D is unclear. Trimming removed 2 bases at V and 4 bases at J, with 10 bases between. This CDR3 has 14 amino acids. CDR1 and CDR2 (germline): KGHDR, SFDVKD. CDR3 in DNA: TGTGCCACCAGTGATTGGAGGGATGGCTATGGCTACACCTTC. Protein product: CATSDWRDGYGYTF.

This chain links TRBV6-5 with TRBJ2-3, with 8 bases aligning to TRBD2. The CDR3 loop spans 14 amino acids. The junction had 4 bases not matched to a gene; V was cut back by 6 bases and J by 2 bases. From germline, CDR1 is MNHEY and CDR2 SVGAGI. The CDR3 DNA reads TGTGCCAGCAGGCAGCGGGGGTCCACAGATACGCAGTATTTT. Protein: CASRQRGSTDTQYF.

The chain recombines TRBV7-3 with TRBJ1-1; TRBD1 is a possible D gene (6 bases). CDR1 is SGHTA, CDR2 FQGTGA, per germline. This CDR3 has 13 amino acids. The V and J ends lost 1 base and 5 bases respectively, with 8 bases between them. CDR3: CASSLKGGTEAFF. Written as DNA, the CDR3 is TGTGCCAGCAGCTTAAAGGGGGGGACTGAAGCTTTCTTT.

The chain joins TRBV6-5 to TRBJ1-4, with D maybe TRBD1 (5 bases). Trimming shortened V by 5 bases and J by 0 bases, and 7 bases separated the two germline ends. From germline, CDR1 is MNHEY and CDR2 SVGAGI. This CDR3 contains 14 residues. CDR3 amino acids: CASSRTTTNEKLFF. Here the CDR3 DNA reads TGTGCCAGCAGTAGGACAACAACTAATGAAAAACTGTTTTTT.